The clone carrying this T cell receptor beta chain was counted many times. What was amplified from RNA transcripts were TCR beta CDR3 regions. The HTBI set primed first-round TCR CDR3 RT-PCR. A single record per CDR3 protein comes from TCRdb applying MiXCR to the multiplex PCR reads. The repertoire consists of about 480,000 distinct CDR3 sequences, with roughly 24% occurring once and the leading ten covering about 11%. The data stem from a study of T cells in Graves' hyperthyroidism and ophthalmopathy. Turning to the study itself: The blood sample was taken at first diagnosis, before treatment began.

The CDR3 is 13 amino acids. Trimming took off 3 bases at V and 1 base at J, with 6 bases between the two ends. CDR1 is MDHEN and CDR2 is SYDVKM in the germline V gene. The source is a woman in her twenties or thirties with Graves' ophthalmopathy. The specimen was blood. V and J are TRBV28 and TRBJ1-1; D is unresolved. This CDR3 reads CASSLPENTEAFF. The CDR3 coding sequence is TGTGCCAGCAGTTTGCCGGAGAACACTGAAGCTTTCTTT.